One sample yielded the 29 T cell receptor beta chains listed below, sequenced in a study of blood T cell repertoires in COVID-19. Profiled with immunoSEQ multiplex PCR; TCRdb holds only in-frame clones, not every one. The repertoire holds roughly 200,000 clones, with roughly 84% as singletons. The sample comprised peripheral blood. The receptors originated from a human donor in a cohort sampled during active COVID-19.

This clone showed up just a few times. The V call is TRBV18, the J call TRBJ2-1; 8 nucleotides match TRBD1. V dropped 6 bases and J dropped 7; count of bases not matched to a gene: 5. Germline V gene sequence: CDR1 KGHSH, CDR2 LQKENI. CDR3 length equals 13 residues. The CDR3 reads CASSRTGLNEQFF. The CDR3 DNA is TGTGCCAGCTCGAGGACAGGGTTAAATGAGCAGTTCTTC.

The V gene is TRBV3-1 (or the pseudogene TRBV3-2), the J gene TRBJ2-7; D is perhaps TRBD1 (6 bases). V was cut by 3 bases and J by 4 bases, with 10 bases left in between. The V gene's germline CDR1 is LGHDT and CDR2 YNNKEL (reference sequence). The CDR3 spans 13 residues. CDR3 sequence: CASSQNRAYEQYF. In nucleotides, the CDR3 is TGTGCCAGCAGCCAGAACAGGGCTTACGAGCAGTACTTC.

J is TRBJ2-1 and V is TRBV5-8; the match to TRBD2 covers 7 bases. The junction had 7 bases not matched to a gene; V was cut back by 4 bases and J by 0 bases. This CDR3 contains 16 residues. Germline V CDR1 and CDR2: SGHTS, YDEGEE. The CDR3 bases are TGTGCCAGCAGCCCATGGGCTAGCGGCTCCTACAATGAGCAGTTCTTC. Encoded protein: CASSPWASGSYNEQFF.

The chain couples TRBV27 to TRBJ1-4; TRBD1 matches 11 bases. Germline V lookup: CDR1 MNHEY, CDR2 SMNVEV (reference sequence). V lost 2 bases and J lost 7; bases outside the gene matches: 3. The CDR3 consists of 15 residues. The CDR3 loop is CASSLRGTGGEKLFF. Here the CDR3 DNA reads TGTGCCAGCAGTTTACGTGGGACAGGGGGTGAAAAACTGTTTTTT.

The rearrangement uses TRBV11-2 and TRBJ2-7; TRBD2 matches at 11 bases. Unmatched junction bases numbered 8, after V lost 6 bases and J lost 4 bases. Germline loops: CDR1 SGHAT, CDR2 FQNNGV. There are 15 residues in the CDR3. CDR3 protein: CASRPTSGSSYEQYF. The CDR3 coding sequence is TGTGCCAGCAGACCCACTAGCGGGAGTTCATACGAGCAGTACTTC.

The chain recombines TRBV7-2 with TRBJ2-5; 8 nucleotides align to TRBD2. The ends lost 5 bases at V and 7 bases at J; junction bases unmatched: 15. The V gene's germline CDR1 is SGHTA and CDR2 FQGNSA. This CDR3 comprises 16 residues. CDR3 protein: CASSPSRGGRGGTQYF. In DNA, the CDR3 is TGTGCCAGCAGCCCGTCCCGCGGGGGACGGGGGGGGACCCAGTACTTC.

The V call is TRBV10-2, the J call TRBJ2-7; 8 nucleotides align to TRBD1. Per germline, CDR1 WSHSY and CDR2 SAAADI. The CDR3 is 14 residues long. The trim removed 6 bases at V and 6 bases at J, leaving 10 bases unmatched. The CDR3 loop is CASRGGQVGSEQYF. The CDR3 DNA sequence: TGCGCCAGCAGGGGGGGACAGGTGGGTTCCGAGCAGTACTTC.

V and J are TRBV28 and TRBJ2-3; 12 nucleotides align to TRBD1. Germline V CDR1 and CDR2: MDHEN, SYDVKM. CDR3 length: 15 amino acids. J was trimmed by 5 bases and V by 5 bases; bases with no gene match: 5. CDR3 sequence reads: CASSPRDRGRDTQYF. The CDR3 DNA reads TGTGCCAGCAGTCCGCGGGACAGGGGGCGAGATACGCAGTATTTT. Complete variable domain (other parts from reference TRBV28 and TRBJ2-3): DVKVTQSSRYLVKRTGEKVFLECVQDMDHENMFWYRQDPGLGLRLIYFSYDVKMKEKGDIPEGYSVSREKKERFSLILESASTNQTSMYLCASSPRDRGRDTQYFGPGTRLTVL.

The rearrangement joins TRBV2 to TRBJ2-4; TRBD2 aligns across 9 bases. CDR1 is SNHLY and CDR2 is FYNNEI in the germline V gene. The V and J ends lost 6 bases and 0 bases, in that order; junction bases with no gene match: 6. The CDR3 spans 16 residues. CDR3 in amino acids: CASSGGRGLAKNIQYF. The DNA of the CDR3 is TGTGCCAGCAGCGGCGGGAGGGGTTTAGCCAAAAACATTCAGTACTTC.

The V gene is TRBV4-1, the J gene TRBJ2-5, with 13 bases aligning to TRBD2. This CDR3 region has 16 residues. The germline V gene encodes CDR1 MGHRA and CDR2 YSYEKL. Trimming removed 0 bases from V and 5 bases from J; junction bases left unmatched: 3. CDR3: CASSQEGLAGVETQYF. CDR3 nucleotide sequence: TGCGCCAGCAGCCAAGAAGGACTAGCGGGAGTCGAGACCCAGTACTTC.

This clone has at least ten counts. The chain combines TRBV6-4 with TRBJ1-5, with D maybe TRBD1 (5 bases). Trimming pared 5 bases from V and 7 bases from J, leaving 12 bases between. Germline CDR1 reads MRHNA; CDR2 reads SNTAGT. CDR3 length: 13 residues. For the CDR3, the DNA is TGTGCCAGCAGTTCGGGGGGTAGCCAGCCCCAGCATTTT. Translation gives CASSSGGSQPQHF.

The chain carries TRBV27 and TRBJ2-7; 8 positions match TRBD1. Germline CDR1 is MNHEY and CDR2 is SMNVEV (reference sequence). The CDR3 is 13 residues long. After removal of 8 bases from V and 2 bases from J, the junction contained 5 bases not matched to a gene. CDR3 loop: CASAGQGTYEQYF. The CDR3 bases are TGTGCCAGCGCCGGACAGGGAACCTACGAGCAGTACTTC.

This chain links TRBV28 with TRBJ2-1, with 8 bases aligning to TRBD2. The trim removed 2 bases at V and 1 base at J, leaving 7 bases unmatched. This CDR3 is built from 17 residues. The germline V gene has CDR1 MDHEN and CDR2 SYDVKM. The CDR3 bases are TGTGCCAGCAGTTTACCCCGGGGGGGCGAGTCCTACAATGAGCAGTTCTTC. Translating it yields CASSLPRGGESYNEQFF.

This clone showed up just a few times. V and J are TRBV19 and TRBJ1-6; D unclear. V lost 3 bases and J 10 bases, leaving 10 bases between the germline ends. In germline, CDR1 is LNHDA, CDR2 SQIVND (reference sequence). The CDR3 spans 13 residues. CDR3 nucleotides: TGTGCCAGTAGTATGCGATCGCACTCACCCCTCCACTTT. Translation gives CASSMRSHSPLHF.

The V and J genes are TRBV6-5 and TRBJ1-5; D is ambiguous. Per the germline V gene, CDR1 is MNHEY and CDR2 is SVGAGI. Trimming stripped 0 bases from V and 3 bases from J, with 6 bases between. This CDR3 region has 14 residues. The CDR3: CASSYSHTNQPQHF. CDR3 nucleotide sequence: TGTGCCAGCAGTTACTCCCACACCAATCAGCCCCAGCATTTT.

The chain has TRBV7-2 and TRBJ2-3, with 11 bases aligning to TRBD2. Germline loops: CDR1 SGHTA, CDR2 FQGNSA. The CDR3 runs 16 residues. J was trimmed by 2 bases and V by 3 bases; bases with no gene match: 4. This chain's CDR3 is CASSFRLAGPTDTQYF. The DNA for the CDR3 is TGTGCCAGCAGCTTTCGACTAGCGGGACCCACAGATACGCAGTATTTT.

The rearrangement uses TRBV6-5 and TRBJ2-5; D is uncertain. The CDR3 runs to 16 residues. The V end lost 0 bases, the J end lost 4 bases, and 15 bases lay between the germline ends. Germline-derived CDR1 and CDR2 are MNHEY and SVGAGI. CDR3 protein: CASSYSGSTAGETQYF. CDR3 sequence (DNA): TGTGCCAGCAGTTACTCGGGTTCCACGGCAGGAGAGACCCAGTACTTC.

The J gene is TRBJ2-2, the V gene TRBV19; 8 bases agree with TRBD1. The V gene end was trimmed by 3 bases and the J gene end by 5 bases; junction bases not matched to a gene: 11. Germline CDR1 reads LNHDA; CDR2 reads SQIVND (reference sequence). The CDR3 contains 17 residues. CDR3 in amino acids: CASSIYLGQEITGELFF. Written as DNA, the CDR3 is TGTGCCAGTAGTATTTATTTGGGACAGGAGATAACCGGGGAGCTGTTTTTT.

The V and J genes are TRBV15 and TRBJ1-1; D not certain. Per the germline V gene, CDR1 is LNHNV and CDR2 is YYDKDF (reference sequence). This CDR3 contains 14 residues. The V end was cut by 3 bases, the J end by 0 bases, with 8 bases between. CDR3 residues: CATSRGPMNTEAFF. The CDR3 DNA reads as TGTGCCACCAGCAGGGGCCCTATGAACACTGAAGCTTTCTTT.

CDR3 protein: CASSPGTGIYEQYF. In nucleotides, the CDR3 is TGCGCCAGCAGCCCCGGGACAGGGATTTACGAGCAGTACTTC. The chain couples TRBV5-1 to TRBJ2-7; 9 bases are shared with TRBD1. The CDR3 loop spans 14 amino acids. Germline V CDR1 and CDR2: SGHRS, YFSETQ. With 4 bases clipped from V and 4 bases from J, the junction kept 6 bases outside the gene matches.

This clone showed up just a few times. The CDR3 region has the DNA TGTGCCAGCAGTCAACAATACAGGGGAGGGAACACCGGGGAGCTGTTTTTT. This translates into CASSQQYRGGNTGELFF. The chain employs TRBV7-2 and TRBJ2-2; possibly TRBD1 for D (7 bases). Per germline, CDR1 SGHTA and CDR2 FQGNSA. The CDR3 consists of 17 residues. With 6 bases removed from V and 1 base from J, the gap between germline ends came to 18 bases.

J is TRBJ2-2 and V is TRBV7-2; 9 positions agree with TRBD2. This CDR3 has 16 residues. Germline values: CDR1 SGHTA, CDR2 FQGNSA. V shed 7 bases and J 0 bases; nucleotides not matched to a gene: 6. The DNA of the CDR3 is TGTGCCAGCACCCCCGGACTAGCGTCGAACACCGGGGAGCTGTTTTTT. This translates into CASTPGLASNTGELFF. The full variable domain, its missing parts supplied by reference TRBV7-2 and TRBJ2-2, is GAGVSQSPSNKVTEKGKDVELRCDPISGHTALYWYRQSLGQGLEFLIYFQGNSAPDKSGLPSDRFSAERTGGSVSTLTIQRTQQEDSAVYLCASTPGLASNTGELFFGEGSRLTVL.

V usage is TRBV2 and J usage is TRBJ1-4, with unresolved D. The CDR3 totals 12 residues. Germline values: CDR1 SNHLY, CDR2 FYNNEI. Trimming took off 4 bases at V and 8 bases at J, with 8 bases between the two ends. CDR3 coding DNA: TGTGCCAGCAGTGGGAGTGGAGAAAAACTGTTTTTT. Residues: CASSGSGEKLFF.

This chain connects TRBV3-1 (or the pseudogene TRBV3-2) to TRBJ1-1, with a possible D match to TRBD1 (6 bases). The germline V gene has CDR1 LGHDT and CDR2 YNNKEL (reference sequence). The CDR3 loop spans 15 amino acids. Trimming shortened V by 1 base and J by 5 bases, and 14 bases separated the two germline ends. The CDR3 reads CASSQGSGVGTEAFF. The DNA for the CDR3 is TGTGCCAGCAGCCAAGGTTCAGGGGTGGGGACTGAAGCTTTCTTT.

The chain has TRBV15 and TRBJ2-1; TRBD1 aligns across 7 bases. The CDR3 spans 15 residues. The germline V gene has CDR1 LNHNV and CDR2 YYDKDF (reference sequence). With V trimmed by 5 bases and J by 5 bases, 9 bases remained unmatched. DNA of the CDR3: TGTGCCACCAGCGGGTTTCGGGACAGAGACAATGAGCAGTTCTTC. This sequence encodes CATSGFRDRDNEQFF.

The CDR3 spells CASSPDSNYGYTF. The CDR3 coding sequence is TGTGCCAGCAGCCCCGACAGTAACTATGGCTACACCTTC. The chain combines TRBV11-2 with TRBJ1-2; possibly TRBD1 for D (5 bases). The CDR3 extends over 13 amino acids. Per the germline V gene, CDR1 is SGHAT and CDR2 is FQNNGV. Trimming left V 5 bases short and J 1 base short, with 8 bases between.

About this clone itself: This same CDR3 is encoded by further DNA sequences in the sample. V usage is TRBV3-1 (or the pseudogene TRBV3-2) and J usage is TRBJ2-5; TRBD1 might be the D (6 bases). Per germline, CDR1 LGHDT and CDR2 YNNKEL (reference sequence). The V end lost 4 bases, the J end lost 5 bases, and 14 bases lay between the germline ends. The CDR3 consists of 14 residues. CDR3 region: CASSPQGPQETQYF. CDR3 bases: TGTGCCAGCAGCCCACAGGGCCCCCAGGAGACCCAGTACTTC.

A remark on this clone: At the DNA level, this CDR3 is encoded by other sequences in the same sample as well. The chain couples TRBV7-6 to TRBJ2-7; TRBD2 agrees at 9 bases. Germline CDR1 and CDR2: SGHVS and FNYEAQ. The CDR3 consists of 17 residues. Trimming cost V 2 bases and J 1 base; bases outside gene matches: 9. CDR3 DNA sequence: TGTGCCAGCAGCTTAAGACTCGCGGGAGGGCCTTCCTACGAGCAGTACTTC. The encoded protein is CASSLRLAGGPSYEQYF.

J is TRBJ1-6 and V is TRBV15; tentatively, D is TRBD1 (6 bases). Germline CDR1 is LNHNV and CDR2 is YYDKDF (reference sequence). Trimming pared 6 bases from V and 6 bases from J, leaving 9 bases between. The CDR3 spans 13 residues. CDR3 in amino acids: CATRQGFNSPLHF. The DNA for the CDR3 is TGTGCCACCAGACAGGGTTTTAATTCACCCCTCCACTTT.